The 12 T cell receptor beta chains reported below all come from one sample, sequenced in a study of cytomegalovirus exposure and HLA in healthy donors. The data were produced by immunoSEQ multiplex PCR, yet TCRdb's version contains in-frame clones alone and is incomplete. The table has around 400,000 clones, more than 80% seen once. Sequencing used PBMCs. These receptors were collected from a woman younger than 35 in good health and CMV-seronegative.

V is TRBV28 and J is TRBJ2-1; the match to TRBD2 covers 10 bases. Germline V gives CDR1 MDHEN, CDR2 SYDVKM. CDR3 length: 15 amino acids. V trimming: 6 bases; J trimming: 10 bases; junction bases outside the gene matches: 12. CDR3 protein: CASSPVGLAGEEQFF. CDR3 in DNA: TGTGCCAGCAGCCCGGTAGGGCTAGCGGGGGAGGAGCAGTTCTTC.

This chain joins TRBV6-1 and TRBJ1-5, with D possibly TRBD1 on 6 matching bases. CDR3 length: 15 residues. The V and J ends lost 2 bases and 2 bases respectively, with 10 bases between them. Germline V CDR1 and CDR2: MNHNS, SASEGT. The DNA of the CDR3 is TGTGCCAGCAGTGAAAATAACAGGGGCAATCAGCCCCAGCATTTT. It encodes CASSENNRGNQPQHF.

V is TRBV25-1 and J is TRBJ1-2; D may be TRBD1 (6 bases). There are 14 residues in the CDR3. Trimming cost V 2 bases and J 3 bases, with 10 bases left between them. In germline, CDR1 is MGHDK, CDR2 SYGVNS. The CDR3 spells CASSERQVDYGYTF. CDR3 DNA: TGTGCCAGCAGTGAAAGACAGGTAGACTATGGCTACACCTTC.

The sample holds one count of this clone. This chain joins TRBV5-4 and TRBJ2-1, with 13 bases aligning to TRBD2. The V gene end was trimmed by 4 bases and the J gene end by 8 bases; junction bases not matched to a gene: 6. Germline V gives CDR1 SGHNT, CDR2 YYREEE (reference sequence). The CDR3 extends over 15 amino acids. This chain's CDR3 is CASSPGLAGRHEQFF. DNA for the CDR3: TGTGCCAGCAGCCCGGGACTAGCGGGACGACATGAGCAGTTCTTC.

This clone was counted once. The gene calls are TRBV19 and TRBJ2-7; tentative D call: TRBD2 (5 bases). Germline CDR1 is LNHDA and CDR2 is SQIVND (reference sequence). V was clipped by 9 bases and J by 7 bases, with 16 bases between them. This CDR3 is built from 12 residues. The CDR3: CASNDKPGEQYF. Written as DNA, the CDR3 is TGTGCCAGCAATGACAAACCGGGAGAGCAGTACTTC.

This chain connects TRBV19 to TRBJ2-1; 7 bases are shared with TRBD2. V shed 6 bases and J 2 bases; nucleotides not matched to a gene: 7. The length of the CDR3 is 15 residues. Germline V gives CDR1 LNHDA, CDR2 SQIVND (reference sequence). The CDR3 sequence is CASSLAGYTYNEQFF. CDR3 in DNA: TGTGCCAGTAGCTTAGCGGGTTACACCTACAATGAGCAGTTCTTC.

Notes on this clone: Other nucleotide sequences from this sample produce the same CDR3. This sequence joins TRBV19 and TRBJ2-7, with 7 bases that match TRBD1. The CDR3 is 14 amino acids. The junction had 6 bases not matched to a gene; V was cut back by 5 bases and J by 2 bases. Germline V lookup: CDR1 LNHDA, CDR2 SQIVND (reference sequence). Written as DNA, the CDR3 is TGTGCCAGTAGTTCCCGGACAGGAGCCTACGAGCAGTACTTC. Protein sequence: CASSSRTGAYEQYF. Combining the CDR3 with reference TRBV19 and TRBJ2-7 gives the whole variable domain DGGITQSPKYLFRKEGQNVTLSCEQNLNHDAMYWYRQDPGQGLRLIYYSQIVNDFQKGDIAEGYSVSREKKESFPLTVTSAQKNPTAFYLCASSSRTGAYEQYFGPGTRLTVT.

J is TRBJ1-5 and V is TRBV2; no definite D call. Between the trimmed V and J ends, which lost 8 bases and 1 base, there was a span of 15 bases. CDR1 is SNHLY and CDR2 is FYNNEI in the germline V gene. The CDR3 totals 15 residues. The CDR3 DNA is TGTGCCAGCCGACCACTAGACGGAAGCAATCAGCCCCAGCATTTT. Translated: CASRPLDGSNQPQHF. The entire variable domain, with the rest obtained from reference TRBV2 and TRBJ1-5, is as follows: EPEVTQTPSHQVTQMGQEVILRCVPISNHLYFYWYRQILGQKVEFLVSFYNNEISEKSEIFDDQFSVERPDGSNFTLKIRSTKLEDSAMYFCASRPLDGSNQPQHFGDGTRLSIL.

This chain joins TRBV19 and TRBJ2-1, with 8 bases matching TRBD2. Germline trimming cut 3 bases from V and 3 bases from J; bases unmatched to any gene: 7. Germline CDR1 and CDR2: LNHDA and SQIVND (reference sequence). This CDR3 is 16 amino acids long. The CDR3 loop reads CASSMVGGGSYNEQFF. CDR3 nucleotide sequence: TGTGCCAGTAGTATGGTCGGGGGGGGGAGCTACAATGAGCAGTTCTTC. Filled out from reference TRBV19 and TRBJ2-1, the complete variable domain reads DGGITQSPKYLFRKEGQNVTLSCEQNLNHDAMYWYRQDPGQGLRLIYYSQIVNDFQKGDIAEGYSVSREKKESFPLTVTSAQKNPTAFYLCASSMVGGGSYNEQFFGPGTRLTVL.

The genes are TRBV6-5 and TRBJ1-5, with TRBD1 matching over 7 bases. V lost 5 bases and J lost 15; bases outside the gene matches: 16. CDR1 and CDR2 (germline): MNHEY, SVGAGI. The CDR3 is made up of 14 amino acids. CDR3 amino acids: CASSSNRDSPLRHF. CDR3 nucleotide sequence: TGTGCCAGCAGTAGTAATAGGGACAGCCCCTTGAGGCATTTT.

CDR3: CASSLIKETEAFF. CDR3 coding DNA: TGTGCCAGCAGCTTAATCAAAGAGACAGAAGCTTTCTTT. The rearrangement links TRBV7-7 to TRBJ1-1; D call uncertain. CDR3 length equals 13 residues. Trimming removed 2 bases from V and 8 bases from J, with 12 bases in between. Germline loops: CDR1 SSHAT, CDR2 FNYEAQ (reference sequence).

V is TRBV29-1 and J is TRBJ1-1, with 9 nucleotides matching TRBD1. Germline CDR1 is SQVTM and CDR2 is ANQGSEA. Unmatched junction bases numbered 2, after V lost 5 bases and J lost 4 bases. CDR3 length: 12 residues. CDR3 sequence: CSVSTGGTEAFF. The DNA for the CDR3 is TGCAGCGTTTCGACAGGGGGCACTGAAGCTTTCTTT. Full variable domain (missing parts from reference TRBV29-1 and TRBJ1-1): SAVISQKPSRDICQRGTSLTIQCQVDSQVTMMFWYRQQPGQSLTLIATANQGSEATYESGFVIDKFPISRPNLTFSTLTVSNMSPEDSSIYLCSVSTGGTEAFFGQGTRLTVV.